Sequencing of this T cell receptor beta chain was carried out in a study of T-cell reconstitution after alpha-beta-depleted transplantation in children. Looked up from germline, CDR1 is SNHLY and CDR2 is FYNNEI. The CDR3 is made up of 15 amino acids. V was shortened by 0 bases and J by 9 bases, with 17 bases between the two germline ends. Molecular barcoding with unique molecular identifiers was used for the TCRbeta library. TCRdb reanalysed the PCR reads using MiXCR and keeps one entry per CDR3 protein. Found here are hundreds of thousands of distinct CDR3 sequences, roughly a tenth of them singletons; the top ten hold approximately 4.1%. This clonotype came up a few times.

The receptor comes from a human donor who donated a stem cell graft to a child with acute myeloid leukemia. The chain is built from TRBV2 and TRBJ2-5; D not resolved. The sample consisted of PBMCs from the stem cell graft donor, taken from the stem cell graft. CDR3 in amino acids: CASSEATGPERSQYF. The CDR3, as DNA: TGTGCCAGCAGTGAAGCGACTGGGCCGGAGAGGTCCCAGTACTTC.